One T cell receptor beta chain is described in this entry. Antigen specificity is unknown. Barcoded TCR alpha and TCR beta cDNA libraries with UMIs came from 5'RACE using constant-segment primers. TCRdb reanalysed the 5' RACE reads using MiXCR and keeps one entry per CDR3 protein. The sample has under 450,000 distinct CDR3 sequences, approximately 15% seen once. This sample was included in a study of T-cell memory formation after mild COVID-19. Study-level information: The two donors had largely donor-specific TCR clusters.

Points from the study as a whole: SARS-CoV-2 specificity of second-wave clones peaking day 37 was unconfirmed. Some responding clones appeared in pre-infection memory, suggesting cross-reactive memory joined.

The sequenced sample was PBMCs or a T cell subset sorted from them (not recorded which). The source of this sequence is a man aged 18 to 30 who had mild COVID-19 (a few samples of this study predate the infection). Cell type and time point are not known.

The CDR3 loop is CASSPREVGLSNQPQHF. CDR3 sequence (DNA): TGTGCCAGCTCACCAAGGGAAGTAGGTTTAAGCAATCAGCCCCAGCATTTT. This chain joins TRBV18 and TRBJ1-5; no definite D call. Germline V lookup: CDR1 KGHSH, CDR2 LQKENI. Trimming stripped 2 bases from V and 1 base from J, with 15 bases between. The CDR3 runs 17 residues.